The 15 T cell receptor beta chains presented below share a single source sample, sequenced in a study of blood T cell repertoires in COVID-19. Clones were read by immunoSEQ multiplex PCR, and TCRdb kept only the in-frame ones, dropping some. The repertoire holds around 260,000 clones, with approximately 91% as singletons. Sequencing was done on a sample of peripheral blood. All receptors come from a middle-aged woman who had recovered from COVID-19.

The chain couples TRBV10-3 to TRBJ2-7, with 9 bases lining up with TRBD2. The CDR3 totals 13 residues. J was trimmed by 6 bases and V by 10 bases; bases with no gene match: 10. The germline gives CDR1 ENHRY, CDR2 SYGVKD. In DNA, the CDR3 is TGTGCCACCGTTTTGGCGGGAGGGTCCGAGCAGTACTTC. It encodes CATVLAGGSEQYF.

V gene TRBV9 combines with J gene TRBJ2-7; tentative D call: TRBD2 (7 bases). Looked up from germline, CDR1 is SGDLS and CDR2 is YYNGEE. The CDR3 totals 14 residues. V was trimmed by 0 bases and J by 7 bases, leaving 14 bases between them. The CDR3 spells CASSVGAGDYEQYF. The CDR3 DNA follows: TGTGCCAGCAGCGTAGGGGCAGGGGACTATGAGCAGTACTTC.

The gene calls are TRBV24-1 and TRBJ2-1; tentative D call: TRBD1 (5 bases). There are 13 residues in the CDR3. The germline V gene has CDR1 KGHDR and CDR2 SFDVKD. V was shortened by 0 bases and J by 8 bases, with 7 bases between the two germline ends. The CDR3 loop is CATSDLVTDEQFF. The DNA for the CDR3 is TGTGCCACCAGTGATTTGGTGACAGATGAGCAGTTCTTC.

The CDR3 nucleotides are TGCGCCAGCAGCACCGGACAGGGGTGGACTGAAGCTTTCTTT. Translation: CASSTGQGWTEAFF. V and J are TRBV5-1 and TRBJ1-1, with 9 bases lining up with TRBD1. The V and J ends lost 4 bases and 5 bases, in that order; junction bases with no gene match: 6. Germline CDR1 reads SGHRS; CDR2 reads YFSETQ. The CDR3 sequence is 14 residues long.

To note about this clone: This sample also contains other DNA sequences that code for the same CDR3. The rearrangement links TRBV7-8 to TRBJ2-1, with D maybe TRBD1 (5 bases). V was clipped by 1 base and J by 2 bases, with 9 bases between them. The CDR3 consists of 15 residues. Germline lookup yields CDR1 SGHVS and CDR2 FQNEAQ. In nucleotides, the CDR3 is TGTGCCAGCAGCTTAGTGCAGGGTACCTACAATGAGCAGTTCTTC. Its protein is CASSLVQGTYNEQFF.

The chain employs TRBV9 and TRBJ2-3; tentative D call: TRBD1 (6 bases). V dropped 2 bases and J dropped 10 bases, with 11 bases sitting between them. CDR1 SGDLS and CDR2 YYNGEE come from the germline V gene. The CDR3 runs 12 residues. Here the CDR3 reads CASSVVTGAQYF. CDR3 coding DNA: TGTGCCAGCAGCGTTGTGACAGGCGCGCAGTATTTT. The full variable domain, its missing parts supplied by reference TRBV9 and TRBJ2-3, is DSGVTQTPKHLITATGQRVTLRCSPRSGDLSVYWYQQSLDQGLQFLIQYYNGEERAKGNILERFSAQQFPDLHSELNLSSLELGDSALYFCASSVVTGAQYFGPGTRLTVL.

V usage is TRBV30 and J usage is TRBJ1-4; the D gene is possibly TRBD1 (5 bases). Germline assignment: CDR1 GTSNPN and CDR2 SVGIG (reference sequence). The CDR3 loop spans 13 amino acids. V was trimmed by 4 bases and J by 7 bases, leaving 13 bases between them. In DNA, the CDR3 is TGTGCCTGGAAGTCGGGGGATGCTGAAAAACTGTTTTTT. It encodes CAWKSGDAEKLFF.

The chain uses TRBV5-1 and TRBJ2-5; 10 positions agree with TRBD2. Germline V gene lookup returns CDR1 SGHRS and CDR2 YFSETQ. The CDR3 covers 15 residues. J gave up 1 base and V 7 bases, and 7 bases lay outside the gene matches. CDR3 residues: CASGQLAGPQETQYF. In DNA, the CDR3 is TGCGCCAGCGGTCAACTAGCGGGACCCCAAGAGACCCAGTACTTC.

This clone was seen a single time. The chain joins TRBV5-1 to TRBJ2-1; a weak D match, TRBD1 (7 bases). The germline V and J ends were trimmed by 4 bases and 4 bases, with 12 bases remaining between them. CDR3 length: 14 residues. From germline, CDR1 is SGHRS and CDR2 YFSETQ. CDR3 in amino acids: CASSAGQRYNEQFF. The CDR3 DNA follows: TGCGCCAGCAGCGCGGGACAGAGATACAATGAGCAGTTCTTC.

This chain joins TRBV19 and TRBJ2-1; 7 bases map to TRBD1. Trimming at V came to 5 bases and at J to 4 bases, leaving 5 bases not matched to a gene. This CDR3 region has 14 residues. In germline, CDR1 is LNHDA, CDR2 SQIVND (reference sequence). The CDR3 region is CASSAPTGYNEQFF. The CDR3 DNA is TGTGCCAGTAGTGCGCCGACAGGGTACAATGAGCAGTTCTTC.

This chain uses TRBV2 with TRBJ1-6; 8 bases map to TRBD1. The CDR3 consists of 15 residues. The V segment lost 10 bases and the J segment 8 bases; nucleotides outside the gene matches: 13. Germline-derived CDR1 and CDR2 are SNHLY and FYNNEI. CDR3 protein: CAISQGASVDSPLHF. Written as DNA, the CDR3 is TGTGCCATCTCTCAGGGGGCCAGCGTCGATTCACCCCTCCACTTT.

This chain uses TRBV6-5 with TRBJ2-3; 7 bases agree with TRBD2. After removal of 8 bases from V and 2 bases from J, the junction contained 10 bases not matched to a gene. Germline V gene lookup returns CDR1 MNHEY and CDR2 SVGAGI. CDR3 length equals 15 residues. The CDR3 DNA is TGTGCCAGCTGGATGGGGGGGGGTACCACAGATACGCAGTATTTT. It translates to CASWMGGGTTDTQYF.

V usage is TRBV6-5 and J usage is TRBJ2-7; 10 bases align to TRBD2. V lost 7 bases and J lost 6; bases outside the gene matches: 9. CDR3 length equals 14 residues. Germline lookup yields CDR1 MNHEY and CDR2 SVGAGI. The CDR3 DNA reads TGTGCCAGCACCCGGACTAGCGGTGCGGCCGAGCAGTACTTC. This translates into CASTRTSGAAEQYF.

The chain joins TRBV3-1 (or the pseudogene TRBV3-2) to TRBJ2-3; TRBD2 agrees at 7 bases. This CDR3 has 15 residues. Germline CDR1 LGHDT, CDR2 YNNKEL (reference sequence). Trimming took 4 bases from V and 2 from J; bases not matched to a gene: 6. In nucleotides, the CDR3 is TGTGCCAGCAGCCCTAGCGGAGGGGCCACAGATACGCAGTATTTT. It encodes CASSPSGGATDTQYF.

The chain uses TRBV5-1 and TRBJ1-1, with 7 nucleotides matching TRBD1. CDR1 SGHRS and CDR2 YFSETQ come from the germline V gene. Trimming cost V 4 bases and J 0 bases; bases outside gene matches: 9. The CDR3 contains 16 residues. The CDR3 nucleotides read TGCGCCAGCAGCCAGGAAGGGACAGCCATGAACACTGAAGCTTTCTTT. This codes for CASSQEGTAMNTEAFF.